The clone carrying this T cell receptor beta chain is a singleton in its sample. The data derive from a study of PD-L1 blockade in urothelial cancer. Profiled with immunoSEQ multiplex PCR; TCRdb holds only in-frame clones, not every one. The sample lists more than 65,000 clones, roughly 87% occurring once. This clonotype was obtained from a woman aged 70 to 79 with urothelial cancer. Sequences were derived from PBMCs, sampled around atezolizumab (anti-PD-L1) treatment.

This CDR3 is CASSADRNTEAFF. In DNA form, the CDR3 reads TGTGCCAGCAGCGCTGACAGGAACACTGAAGCTTTCTTT. The rearrangement joins TRBV5-4 to TRBJ1-1; tentative D call: TRBD1 (5 bases). Trimming took off 4 bases at V and 1 base at J, with 8 bases between the two ends. Germline lookup yields CDR1 SGHNT and CDR2 YYREEE (reference sequence). CDR3 length: 13 amino acids.